A single sample gave rise to the 5 T cell receptor beta chains below, sequenced in a study of cytomegalovirus exposure and HLA in healthy donors. With 60 Vbeta and 13 Jbeta primers, the PCR was carried out. TCRdb keeps only in-frame clones here, not all; method: immunoSEQ multiplex PCR. The repertoire holds 250,000 to 350,000 clones, with around 86% as singletons. Sequencing used PBMCs. All receptors come from a man aged 35 to 55 in good health and CMV-seropositive.

The count of this clone is one. The chain couples TRBV2 to TRBJ2-1; TRBD1 matches 8 bases. The CDR3 is 15 amino acids. The V gene's germline CDR1 is SNHLY and CDR2 FYNNEI. Trimming cost V 4 bases and J 2 bases; bases outside gene matches: 4. CDR3 sequence reads: CASSAQGATYNEQFF. CDR3 DNA: TGTGCCAGCAGTGCCCAGGGGGCGACCTACAATGAGCAGTTCTTC.

CDR3 coding DNA: TGCGCCAGCAGCCGGGACAGGGTGGCTAATGAAAAACTGTTTTTT. Translating gives CASSRDRVANEKLFF. The chain combines TRBV5-1 with TRBJ1-4, with 9 nucleotides matching TRBD1. Germline lookup yields CDR1 SGHRS and CDR2 YFSETQ. V shed 4 bases, J shed 3 bases, and the junction held 4 bases outside the gene matches. This CDR3 spans 15 amino acids.

The rearrangement joins TRBV5-6 to TRBJ1-1; D not resolved. The CDR3 spans 16 residues. Germline CDR1 is SGHDT and CDR2 is YYEEEE. V was cut by 0 bases and J by 0 bases, with 12 bases left in between. The CDR3 DNA sequence: TGTGCCAGCAGCTTGGGCTTAGAAAGTATGAACACTGAAGCTTTCTTT. Protein product: CASSLGLESMNTEAFF.

V gene TRBV25-1 combines with J gene TRBJ2-1; D is uncertain. This CDR3 is built from 15 residues. Trimming stripped 1 base from V and 0 bases from J, with 7 bases between. Germline assignment: CDR1 MGHDK and CDR2 SYGVNS. The CDR3 here is CASSELLSSYNEQFF. CDR3 nucleotide sequence: TGTGCCAGCAGTGAATTGCTGAGCTCCTACAATGAGCAGTTCTTC.

The chain uses TRBV6-1 and TRBJ2-7, with D possibly TRBD2 on 5 matching bases. Germline V gene data show CDR1 as MNHNS and CDR2 as SASEGT. V was pared by 3 bases and J by 3 bases, with 15 bases between. The CDR3 is 15 amino acids. In DNA, the CDR3 is TGTGCCAGCAGTGAGCCCCCGGGAACGGGCTACGAGCAGTACTTC. This sequence encodes CASSEPPGTGYEQYF.